This TCR beta chain derives from a study of CD8+CD57+ T cells in acquired aplastic anemia. Trimming took off 0 bases at V and 1 base at J, with 6 bases between the two ends. This CDR3 comprises 13 residues. Germline lookup yields CDR1 SQVTM and CDR2 ANQGSEA. The use of genomic DNA as template underpinned the TCR beta VDJ and CDR3 profiling. TCRdb re-called the reads with MiXCR, one entry per CDR3 protein. This table has around 190,000 distinct CDR3 sequences, 50% to 55% appearing once. Details on this clonotype: Antigen: not known.

Study conclusions and caveats: Patients and controls were not found to differ significantly in CD8+ Simpson's diversity.

The receptor's source is a human donor in good health, serving as a control. The sequenced sample consisted of sorted CD4+, CD8+, or CD8+CD57+ T cells (not recorded which) from PBMCs. The gene calls are TRBV29-1 and TRBJ1-1, with D unresolved. DNA for the CDR3: TGCAGCGTTGAAGAGCCGCGGAACACTGAAGCTTTCTTT. Amino acids: CSVEEPRNTEAFF.